The 24 T cell receptor beta chains below come from one sample, sequenced in a study of blood T cell repertoires in COVID-19. The protocol was immunoSEQ multiplex PCR, while the TCRdb copy is restricted to in-frame clones and leaves out a portion. The sample records about 120,000 clones, roughly 82% being singletons. The sequenced material came from peripheral blood. These receptor sequences come from a human donor in a cohort sampled during active COVID-19.

Written as DNA, the CDR3 is TGTGCCAGCAGTTACTCGAGCGGGTCTACTGAAGCTTTCTTT. Its protein is CASSYSSGSTEAFF. This chain uses TRBV6-5 with TRBJ1-1; no firm D call. Germline V CDR1 and CDR2: MNHEY, SVGAGI. This CDR3 is 14 amino acids long. Trimming removed 0 bases from V and 5 bases from J, with 10 bases in between.

The chain links TRBV5-4 to TRBJ2-5, with D possibly TRBD1 on 5 matching bases. Germline CDR1 and CDR2: SGHNT and YYREEE (reference sequence). CDR3 size: 15 residues. V was pared by 3 bases and J by 5 bases, with 17 bases between. The CDR3, as DNA: TGTGCCAGCAGCTCAGCAGGGTCCTTCCCCGAGACCCAGTACTTC. Protein sequence: CASSSAGSFPETQYF.

The gene calls are TRBV10-3 and TRBJ2-5, with 10 bases fitting TRBD2. Unmatched junction bases numbered 9, after V lost 6 bases and J lost 5 bases. This CDR3 contains 15 residues. Germline assignment: CDR1 ENHRY and CDR2 SYGVKD. CDR3 sequence: CAIRSGGAFGETQYF. CDR3 coding DNA: TGTGCCATCAGGAGCGGGGGGGCCTTTGGGGAGACCCAGTACTTC.

This clone came up once. The chain recombines TRBV29-1 with TRBJ1-1; D gene unclear. Trimming removed 4 bases at V and 5 bases at J, with 20 bases between. Germline V gene sequence: CDR1 SQVTM, CDR2 ANQGSEA. This CDR3 is 15 amino acids long. The CDR3 region has the DNA TGCAGCGTTGCGGGTGGATCGGGGAGAGGGACTGAAGCTTTCTTT. Protein: CSVAGGSGRGTEAFF.

This chain connects TRBV6-6 to TRBJ2-5; no clear D. This CDR3 comprises 12 residues. Germline CDR1 is MNHNY and CDR2 is SVGAGI (reference sequence). V was clipped by 8 bases and J by 0 bases, with 7 bases between them. The CDR3 DNA reads TGTGCCAGCTGTCCTAACCAAGAGACCCAGTACTTC. The encoded protein is CASCPNQETQYF.

This chain links TRBV5-5 with TRBJ2-1, with TRBD2 matching over 9 bases. The junction had 9 bases not matched to a gene; V was cut back by 1 base and J by 4 bases. Per germline, CDR1 SGHKS and CDR2 YYEKEE (reference sequence). The CDR3 is made up of 17 amino acids. The CDR3: CASSLYGGGARYNEQFF. CDR3 bases: TGTGCCAGCAGCTTGTACGGCGGGGGGGCTCGGTACAATGAGCAGTTCTTC.

The DNA for the CDR3 is TGTGCCAGCAGCTTACCCACAATGACAGGGGCTAATGAAAAACTGTTTTTT. Translation: CASSLPTMTGANEKLFF. The chain has TRBV7-9 and TRBJ1-4, with 8 nucleotides matching TRBD1. The germline V gene has CDR1 SEHNR and CDR2 FQNEAQ (reference sequence). The CDR3 loop spans 17 amino acids. J was trimmed by 3 bases and V by 2 bases; bases with no gene match: 8. Filled out from reference TRBV7-9 and TRBJ1-4, the complete variable domain reads DTGVSQNPRHKITKRGQNVTFRCDPISEHNRLYWYRQTLGQGPEFLTYFQNEAQLEKSRLLSDRFSAERPKGSFSTLEIQRTEQGDSAMYLCASSLPTMTGANEKLFFGSGTQLSVL.

The chain combines TRBV23-1 with TRBJ2-2; TRBD2 aligns across 11 bases. TRBV23-1 qualifies as an ORF whose function is uncertain. This CDR3 spans 16 amino acids. V lost 2 bases and J lost 4; bases outside the gene matches: 3. Here the CDR3 DNA reads TGCGCCAGCAGTCAACTAGCGGGGGGCCCCACCGGGGAGCTGTTTTTT. As protein: CASSQLAGGPTGELFF.

The V and J genes are TRBV7-9 and TRBJ1-4; 10 positions agree with TRBD1. From germline, CDR1 is SEHNR and CDR2 FQNEAQ (reference sequence). V dropped 4 bases and J dropped 6; count of bases not matched to a gene: 2. CDR3 size: 14 residues. The CDR3, as DNA: TGTGCCAGCAGCTGGGACAGGGGAGATGAAAAACTGTTTTTT. Translating it yields CASSWDRGDEKLFF.

The chain has TRBV28 and TRBJ1-1; D may be TRBD1 (6 bases). Deletions cut 5 bases from V and 2 bases from J, with 15 bases between. This CDR3 is 15 amino acids long. Germline V gene lookup returns CDR1 MDHEN and CDR2 SYDVKM. In DNA form, the CDR3 reads TGTGCCAGCAGTCCCGGGGGGACACTAAACACTGAAGCTTTCTTT. Translated, it gives CASSPGGTLNTEAFF.

This chain connects TRBV11-2 to TRBJ2-1, with 7 bases lining up with TRBD2. Per germline, CDR1 SGHAT and CDR2 FQNNGV. Germline trimming cut 3 bases from V and 6 bases from J; bases unmatched to any gene: 11. The CDR3 covers 16 residues. CDR3 DNA: TGTGCCAGCAGCTTTTATAATGGAGCGGGGAGCAATGAGCAGTTCTTC. It codes for CASSFYNGAGSNEQFF.

The J gene is TRBJ2-5, the V gene TRBV7-2; TRBD2 matches at 8 bases. The CDR3 runs to 15 residues. The V gene end was trimmed by 5 bases and the J gene end by 3 bases; junction bases not matched to a gene: 8. Germline V gene sequence: CDR1 SGHTA, CDR2 FQGNSA. DNA of the CDR3: TGTGCCAGCAGCGCCTACGGGGGGGCCAAAGAGACCCAGTACTTC. Translating gives CASSAYGGAKETQYF.

The rearrangement links TRBV6-5 to TRBJ1-6; D ambiguous. Germline CDR1 and CDR2: MNHEY and SVGAGI. The CDR3 contains 15 residues. Trimming took off 11 bases at V and 7 bases at J, with 21 bases between the two ends. The CDR3 spells CAVNPRHSQNSPLHF. The CDR3 DNA is TGTGCCGTCAACCCACGACACAGTCAAAATTCACCCCTCCACTTT.

This clone was counted a single time. This chain joins TRBV9 and TRBJ2-1, with 7 bases lining up with TRBD2. Germline V CDR1 and CDR2: SGDLS, YYNGEE. Unmatched junction bases numbered 1, after V lost 3 bases and J lost 4 bases. The CDR3 is 13 amino acids. The CDR3, as DNA: TGTGCCAGCAGCGCTAGCGGTTACAATGAGCAGTTCTTC. It translates to CASSASGYNEQFF.

This sequence joins TRBV11-3 and TRBJ1-2; D uncertain. V was pared by 4 bases and J by 6 bases, with 15 bases between. Germline lookup yields CDR1 SGHNT and CDR2 YENEEA. This CDR3 is 14 amino acids long. CDR3 sequence reads: CASSSRPERNGYTF. The CDR3 DNA sequence: TGTGCCAGCAGCTCGAGACCTGAGAGGAATGGCTACACCTTC.

This clone came up once. The chain joins TRBV7-9 to TRBJ2-7; D is possibly TRBD2 (5 bases). The V and J ends lost 5 bases and 5 bases respectively, with 22 bases between them. There are 16 residues in the CDR3. Germline values: CDR1 SEHNR, CDR2 FQNEAQ (reference sequence). CDR3 protein: CASSALDGGHSHEQYF. CDR3 nucleotide sequence: TGTGCCAGCAGCGCCTTGGACGGCGGGCATAGCCACGAGCAGTACTTC.

This clone was seen a few times. This sequence joins TRBV7-6 and TRBJ2-7; the match to TRBD1 covers 8 bases. The CDR3 loop spans 17 amino acids. V gave up 0 bases and J gave up 3 bases; unmatched junction bases: 10. Germline V gene sequence: CDR1 SGHVS, CDR2 FNYEAQ. CDR3 sequence reads: CASSLALGTGADYEQYF. DNA of the CDR3: TGTGCCAGCAGCTTAGCCCTGGGGACAGGAGCTGACTACGAGCAGTACTTC.

The rearrangement links TRBV5-1 to TRBJ2-5; unclear D gene. Germline lookup yields CDR1 SGHRS and CDR2 YFSETQ. The CDR3 is 14 amino acids. Trimming left V 0 bases short and J 0 bases short, with 6 bases between. Written as DNA, the CDR3 is TGCGCCAGCAGCTTGGTGGCGGACCAAGAGACCCAGTACTTC. The encoded protein is CASSLVADQETQYF.

The CDR3: CASSPRTSGGTGELFF. DNA for the CDR3: TGTGCCAGCAGCCCTAGGACTAGCGGGGGTACCGGGGAGCTGTTTTTT. The rearrangement links TRBV9 to TRBJ2-2, with 13 positions matching TRBD2. The CDR3 covers 16 residues. The J segment lost 5 bases and the V segment lost 4 bases, leaving 5 bases of the junction unmatched. Germline lookup yields CDR1 SGDLS and CDR2 YYNGEE.

The CDR3 region is CASSPGQGLWETQYF. The CDR3 DNA reads as TGTGCCAGCTCGCCAGGGCAGGGCCTCTGGGAGACCCAGTACTTC. The chain employs TRBV7-2 and TRBJ2-5, with D maybe TRBD1 (5 bases). The length of the CDR3 is 15 residues. CDR1 SGHTA and CDR2 FQGNSA come from the germline V gene. Deletions cut 8 bases from V and 5 bases from J, with 21 bases between.

The V and J genes are TRBV19 and TRBJ2-3; maybe TRBD1 (5 bases). Trimming left V 5 bases short and J 6 bases short, with 9 bases between. Germline V lookup: CDR1 LNHDA, CDR2 SQIVND (reference sequence). This CDR3 has 12 residues. CDR3 sequence reads: CASSPQGDTQYF. CDR3 nucleotide sequence: TGTGCCAGTAGTCCCCAGGGTGATACGCAGTATTTT.

This clone appeared once. This chain connects TRBV7-2 to TRBJ1-1; 7 positions agree with TRBD1. This CDR3 contains 15 residues. Germline trimming cut 1 base from V and 5 bases from J; bases unmatched to any gene: 7. Germline CDR1 is SGHTA and CDR2 is FQGNSA. The CDR3 here is CASSLGLTGVTEAFF. The CDR3 DNA is TGTGCCAGCAGCTTAGGACTAACAGGGGTTACTGAAGCTTTCTTT.

The V and J genes are TRBV7-2 and TRBJ1-3, with D possibly TRBD1 on 5 matching bases. CDR1 is SGHTA, CDR2 FQGNSA, per germline. Trimming pared 8 bases from V and 2 bases from J, leaving 10 bases between. CDR3 length equals 13 residues. The CDR3 bases are TGTGCCAGCCAGGGTCAGGCTGGAAACACCATATATTTT. Translation: CASQGQAGNTIYF.

The genes are TRBV6-2 or TRBV6-3 and TRBJ2-3; 11 nucleotides align to TRBD1. CDR3 length equals 15 residues. The germline V gene encodes CDR1 MNHEY and CDR2 SVGEGT. Trimming removed 2 bases from V and 5 bases from J; junction bases left unmatched: 3. The CDR3 protein is CASSYMGQGGDTQYF. CDR3 nucleotide sequence: TGTGCCAGCAGTTACATGGGACAGGGGGGAGATACGCAGTATTTT.